This record covers a single T cell receptor beta chain. The sample comes from a study of OX40 agonist ivuxolimab in advanced cancers. Study information: Three patients got partial responses; one had hepatocellular carcinoma and two had cutaneous melanoma.

Sequencing was performed with immunoSEQ multiplex PCR; in TCRdb, only in-frame clones are kept and a portion is missing. The table has about 53,000 clones, approximately 91% seen once. Deletions cut 3 bases from V and 7 bases from J, with 17 bases between. Germline V CDR1 and CDR2: SGHRS, YFSETQ. This CDR3 region has 15 residues. Systemic immunosuppression or autoimmune disease history was grounds to exclude patients. The sequencing used CD4+ or CD8+ T cells sorted from blood, collected in a trial of the OX40 agonist ivuxolimab. The V gene is TRBV5-1, the J gene TRBJ2-1; D remains unclear. The source is an adult with an advanced solid tumor such as melanoma, head and neck, liver or kidney cancer. CDR3 coding DNA: TGCGCCAGCAGCTCAACGGCTCAGTCGAAGAATGAGCAGTTCTTC. This gives the protein CASSSTAQSKNEQFF.